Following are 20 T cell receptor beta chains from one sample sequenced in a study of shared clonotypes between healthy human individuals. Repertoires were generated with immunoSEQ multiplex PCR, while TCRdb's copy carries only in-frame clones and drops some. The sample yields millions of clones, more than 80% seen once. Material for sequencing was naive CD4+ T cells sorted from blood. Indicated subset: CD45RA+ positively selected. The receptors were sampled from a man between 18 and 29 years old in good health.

The DNA for the CDR3 is TGTGCCAGCAGCCAAGGGATACCGAACACTGAAGCTTTCTTT. Translated, it gives CASSQGIPNTEAFF. This chain uses TRBV14 with TRBJ1-1; no firm D call. The CDR3 has 14 residues. The V and J ends lost 1 base and 1 base respectively, with 7 bases between them. Germline V CDR1 and CDR2: SGHDN, FVKESK.

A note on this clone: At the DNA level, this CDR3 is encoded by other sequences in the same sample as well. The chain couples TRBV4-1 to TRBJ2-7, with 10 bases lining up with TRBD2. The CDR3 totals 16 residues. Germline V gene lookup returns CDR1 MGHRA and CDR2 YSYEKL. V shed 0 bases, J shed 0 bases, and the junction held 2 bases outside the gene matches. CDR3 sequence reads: CASSQDPSGSSYEQYF. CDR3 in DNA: TGCGCCAGCAGCCAAGACCCTAGCGGGAGCTCCTACGAGCAGTACTTC.

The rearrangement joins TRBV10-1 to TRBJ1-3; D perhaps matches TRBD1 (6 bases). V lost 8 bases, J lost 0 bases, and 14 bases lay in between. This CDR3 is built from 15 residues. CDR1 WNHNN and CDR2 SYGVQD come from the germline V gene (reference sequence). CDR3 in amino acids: CASGETGHSGNTIYF. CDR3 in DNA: TGCGCCAGCGGGGAAACGGGACACTCTGGAAACACCATATATTTT.

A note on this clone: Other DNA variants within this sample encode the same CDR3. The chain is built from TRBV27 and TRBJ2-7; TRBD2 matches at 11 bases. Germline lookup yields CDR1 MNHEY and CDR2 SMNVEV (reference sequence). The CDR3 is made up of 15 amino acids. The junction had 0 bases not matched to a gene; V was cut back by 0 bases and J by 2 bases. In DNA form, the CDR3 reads TGTGCCAGCAGTTTATCACTAGCGGGAGCCTACGAGCAGTACTTC. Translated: CASSLSLAGAYEQYF.

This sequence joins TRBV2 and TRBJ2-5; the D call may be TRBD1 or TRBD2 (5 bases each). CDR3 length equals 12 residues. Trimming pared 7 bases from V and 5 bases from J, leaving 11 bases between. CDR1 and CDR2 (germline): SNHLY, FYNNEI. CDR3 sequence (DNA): TGTGCCAGCAAAGAGGGGTCGGAGACCCAGTACTTC. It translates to CASKEGSETQYF.

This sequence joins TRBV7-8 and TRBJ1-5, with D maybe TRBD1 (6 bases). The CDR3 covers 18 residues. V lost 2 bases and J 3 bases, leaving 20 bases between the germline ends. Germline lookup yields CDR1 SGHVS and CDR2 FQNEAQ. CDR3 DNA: TGTGCCAGCAGCTTATTGTTCCGGGCGGACAGAAACAATCAGCCCCAGCATTTT. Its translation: CASSLLFRADRNNQPQHF.

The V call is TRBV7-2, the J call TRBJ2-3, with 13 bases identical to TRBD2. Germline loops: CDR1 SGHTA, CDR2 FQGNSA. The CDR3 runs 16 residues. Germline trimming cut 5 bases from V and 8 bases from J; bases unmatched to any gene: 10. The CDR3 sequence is CASSDAGTSGKGTQYF. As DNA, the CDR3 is TGTGCCAGCAGCGACGCCGGGACTAGCGGGAAGGGTACGCAGTATTTT.

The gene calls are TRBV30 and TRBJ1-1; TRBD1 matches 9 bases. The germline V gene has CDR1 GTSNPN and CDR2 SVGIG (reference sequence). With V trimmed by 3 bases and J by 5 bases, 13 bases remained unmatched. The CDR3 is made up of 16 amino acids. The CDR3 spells CAWRTYGQGFGTEAFF. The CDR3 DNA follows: TGTGCCTGGAGGACCTATGGACAGGGGTTCGGGACTGAAGCTTTCTTT.

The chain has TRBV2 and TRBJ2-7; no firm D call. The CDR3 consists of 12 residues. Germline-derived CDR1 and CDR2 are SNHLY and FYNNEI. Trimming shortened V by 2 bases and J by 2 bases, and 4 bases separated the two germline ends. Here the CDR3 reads CASSEMAYEQYF. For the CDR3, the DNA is TGTGCCAGCAGTGAAATGGCCTACGAGCAGTACTTC.

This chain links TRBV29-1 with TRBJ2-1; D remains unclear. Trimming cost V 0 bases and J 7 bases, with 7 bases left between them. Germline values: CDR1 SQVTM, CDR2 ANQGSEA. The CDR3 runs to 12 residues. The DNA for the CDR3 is TGCAGCGTTGAAGAACTCAGGAATGAGCAGTTCTTC. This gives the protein CSVEELRNEQFF.

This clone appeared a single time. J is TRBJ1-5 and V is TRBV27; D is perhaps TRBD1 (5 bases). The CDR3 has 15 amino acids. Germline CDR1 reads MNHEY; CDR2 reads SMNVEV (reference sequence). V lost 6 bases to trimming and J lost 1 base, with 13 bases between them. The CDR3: CASSPFRDSNQPQHF. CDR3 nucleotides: TGTGCCAGCAGCCCATTTCGGGACAGCAATCAGCCCCAGCATTTT.

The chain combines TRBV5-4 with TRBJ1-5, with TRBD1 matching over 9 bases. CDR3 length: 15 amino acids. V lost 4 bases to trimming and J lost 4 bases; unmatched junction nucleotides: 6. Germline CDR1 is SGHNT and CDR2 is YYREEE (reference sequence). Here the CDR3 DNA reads TGTGCCAGCAGCCCCCGGGACAGGGTGAATCAGCCCCAGCATTTT. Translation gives CASSPRDRVNQPQHF.

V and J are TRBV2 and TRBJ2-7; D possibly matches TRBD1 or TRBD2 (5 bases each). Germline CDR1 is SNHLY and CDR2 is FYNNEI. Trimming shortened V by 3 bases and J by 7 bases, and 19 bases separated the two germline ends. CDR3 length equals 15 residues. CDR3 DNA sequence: TGTGCCAGCAGTGAGATGCTAGCACAGGTGGGGGAGCAGTACTTC. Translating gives CASSEMLAQVGEQYF. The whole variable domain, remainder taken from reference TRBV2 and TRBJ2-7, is EPEVTQTPSHQVTQMGQEVILRCVPISNHLYFYWYRQILGQKVEFLVSFYNNEISEKSEIFDDQFSVERPDGSNFTLKIRSTKLEDSAMYFCASSEMLAQVGEQYFGPGTRLTVT.

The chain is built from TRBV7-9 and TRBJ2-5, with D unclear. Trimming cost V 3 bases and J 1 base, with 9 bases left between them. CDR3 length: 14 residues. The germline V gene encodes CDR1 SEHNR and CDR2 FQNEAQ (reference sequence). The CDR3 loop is CASSFLSTQETQYF. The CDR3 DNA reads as TGTGCCAGCAGCTTCCTAAGTACCCAAGAGACCCAGTACTTC.

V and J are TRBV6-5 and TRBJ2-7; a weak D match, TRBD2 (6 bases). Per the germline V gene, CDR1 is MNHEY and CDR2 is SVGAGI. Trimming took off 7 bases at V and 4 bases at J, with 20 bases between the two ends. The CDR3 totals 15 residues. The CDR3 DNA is TGTGCCAGCAAGGAAAGCTATCCGGGGAGGTACGAGCAGTACTTC. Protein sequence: CASKESYPGRYEQYF.

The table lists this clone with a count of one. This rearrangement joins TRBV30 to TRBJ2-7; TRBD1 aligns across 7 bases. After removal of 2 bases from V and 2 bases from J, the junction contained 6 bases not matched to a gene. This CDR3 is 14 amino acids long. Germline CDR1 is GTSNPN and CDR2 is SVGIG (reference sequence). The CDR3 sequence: CAWSNGQAPYEQYF. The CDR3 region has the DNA TGTGCCTGGAGTAACGGACAGGCTCCCTACGAGCAGTACTTC. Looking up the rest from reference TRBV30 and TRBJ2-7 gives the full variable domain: SQTIHQWPATLVQPVGSPLSLECTVEGTSNPNLYWYRQAAGRGLQLLFYSVGIGQISSEVPQNLSASRPQDRQFILSSKKLLLSDSGFYLCAWSNGQAPYEQYFGPGTRLTVT.

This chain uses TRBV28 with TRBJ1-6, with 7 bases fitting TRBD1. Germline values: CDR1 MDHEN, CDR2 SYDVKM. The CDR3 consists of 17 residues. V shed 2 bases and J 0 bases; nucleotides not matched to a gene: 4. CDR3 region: CASSLPRQGSYNSPLHF. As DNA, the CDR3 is TGTGCCAGCAGTTTACCGAGACAGGGCTCCTATAATTCACCCCTCCACTTT.

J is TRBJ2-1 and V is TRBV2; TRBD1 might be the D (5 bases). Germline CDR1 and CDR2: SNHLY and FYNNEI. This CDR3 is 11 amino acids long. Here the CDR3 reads CGTSSYNEQFF. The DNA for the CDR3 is TGTGGGACAAGCTCCTACAATGAGCAGTTCTTC. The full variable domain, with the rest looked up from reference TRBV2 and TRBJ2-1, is EPEVTQTPSHQVTQMGQEVILRCVPISNHLYFYWYRQILGQKVEFLVSFYNNEISEKSEIFDDQFSVERPDGSNFTLKIRSTKLEDSAMYFCGTSSYNEQFFGPGTRLTVL.

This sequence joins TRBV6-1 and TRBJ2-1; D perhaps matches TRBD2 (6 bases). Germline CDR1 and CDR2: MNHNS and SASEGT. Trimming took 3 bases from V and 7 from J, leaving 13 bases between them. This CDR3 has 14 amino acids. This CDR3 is CASSDGREANEQFF. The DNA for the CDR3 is TGTGCCAGCAGTGATGGAAGGGAGGCGAATGAGCAGTTCTTC.

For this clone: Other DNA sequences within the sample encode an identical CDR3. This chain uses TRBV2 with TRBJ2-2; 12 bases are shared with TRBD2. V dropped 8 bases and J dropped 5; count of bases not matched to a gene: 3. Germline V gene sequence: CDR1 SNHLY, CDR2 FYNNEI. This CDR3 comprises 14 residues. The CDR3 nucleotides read TGTGCCAGCCGAGGACTAGCGGGGACCGGGGAGCTGTTTTTT. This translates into CASRGLAGTGELFF.